This T cell receptor (beta chain) originates from a study of cytomegalovirus exposure and HLA in healthy donors. The study's findings and limits: In an earlier analysis, productive rearrangement rates for most beta V segments clustered near 87% or 30%. The study dropped some indistinguishable V segments, TRBV6-2 and TRBV6-3 among them.

This clone was recorded once. The antigen is not known. Germline lookup yields CDR1 LGHNA and CDR2 YNFKEQ. CDR3 size: 15 residues. V dropped 4 bases and J dropped 3; count of bases not matched to a gene: 4. PCR was performed using 60 Vbeta and 13 Jbeta primers. The assay was immunoSEQ multiplex PCR, and TCRdb's table has in-frame clones only and misses some. The sample holds under 200,000 clones, more than 75% seen once. This chain links TRBV4-2 with TRBJ2-2; 8 nucleotides match TRBD2. The TCR originated in a girl aged 2 to 10 in good health and CMV-seropositive. Input material: PBMCs. In DNA, the CDR3 is TGTGCCAGCAGCCGCCAGCGGGAGTACACCGGGGAGCTGTTTTTT. Encoded protein: CASSRQREYTGELFF.